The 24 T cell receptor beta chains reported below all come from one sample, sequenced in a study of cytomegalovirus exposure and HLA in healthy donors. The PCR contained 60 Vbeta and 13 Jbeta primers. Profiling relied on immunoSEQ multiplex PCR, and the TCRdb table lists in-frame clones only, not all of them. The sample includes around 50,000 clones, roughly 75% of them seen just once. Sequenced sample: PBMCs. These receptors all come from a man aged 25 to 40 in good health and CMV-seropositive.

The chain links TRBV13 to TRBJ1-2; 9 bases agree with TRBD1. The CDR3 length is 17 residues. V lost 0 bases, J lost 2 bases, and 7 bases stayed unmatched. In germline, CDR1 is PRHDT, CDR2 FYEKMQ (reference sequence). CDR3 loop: CASSLGRQGGKNYGYTF. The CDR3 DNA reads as TGTGCCAGCAGCTTAGGGAGACAGGGGGGAAAGAACTATGGCTACACCTTC.

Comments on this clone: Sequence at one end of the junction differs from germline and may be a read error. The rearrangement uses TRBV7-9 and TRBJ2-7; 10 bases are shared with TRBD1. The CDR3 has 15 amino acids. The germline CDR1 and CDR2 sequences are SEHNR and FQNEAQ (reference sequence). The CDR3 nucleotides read TGTTCCAGCAGCCTCAGGACAGGGGGGTTCTACGAGCAGTACTTC. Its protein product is CSSSLRTGGFYEQYF.

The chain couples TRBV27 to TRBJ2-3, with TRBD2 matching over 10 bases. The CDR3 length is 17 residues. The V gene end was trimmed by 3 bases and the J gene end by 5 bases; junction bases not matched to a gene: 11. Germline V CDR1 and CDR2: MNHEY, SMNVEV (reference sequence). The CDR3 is CASSFLLAGGYLDTQYF. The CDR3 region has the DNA TGTGCCAGCAGTTTCCTATTAGCGGGGGGATATCTAGATACGCAGTATTTT.

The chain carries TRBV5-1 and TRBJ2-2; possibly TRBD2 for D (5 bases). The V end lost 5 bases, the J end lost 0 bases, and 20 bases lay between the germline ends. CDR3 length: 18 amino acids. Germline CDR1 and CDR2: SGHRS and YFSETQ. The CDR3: CASSGIGVERANTGELFF. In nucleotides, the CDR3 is TGCGCCAGCAGTGGAATCGGGGTGGAACGTGCGAACACCGGGGAGCTGTTTTTT.

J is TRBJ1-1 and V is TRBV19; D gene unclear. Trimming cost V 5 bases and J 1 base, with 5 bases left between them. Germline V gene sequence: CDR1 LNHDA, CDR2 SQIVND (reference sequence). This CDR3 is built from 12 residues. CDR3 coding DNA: TGTGCCAGTAGTGAGGGGAACACTGAAGCTTTCTTT. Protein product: CASSEGNTEAFF.

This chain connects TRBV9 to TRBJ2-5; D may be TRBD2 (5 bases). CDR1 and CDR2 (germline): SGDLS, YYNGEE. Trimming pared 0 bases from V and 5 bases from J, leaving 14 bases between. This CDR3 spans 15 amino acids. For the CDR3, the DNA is TGTGCCAGCAGCGTAGAGACCACCGGCGGGGAGACCCAGTACTTC. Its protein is CASSVETTGGETQYF.

The CDR3 reads CASSYSRCGARTDTQYF. CDR3 nucleotide sequence: TGTGCCAGCAGTTACTCTAGATGCGGGGCTCGCACAGATACGCAGTATTTT. The rearrangement uses TRBV6-7 and TRBJ2-3, with D maybe TRBD2 (6 bases). TRBV6-7 is assigned to the ORF class and has an uncertain function. The CDR3 is 17 residues long. The V gene lost 0 bases and the J gene lost 1 base, with 14 bases spanning the gap.

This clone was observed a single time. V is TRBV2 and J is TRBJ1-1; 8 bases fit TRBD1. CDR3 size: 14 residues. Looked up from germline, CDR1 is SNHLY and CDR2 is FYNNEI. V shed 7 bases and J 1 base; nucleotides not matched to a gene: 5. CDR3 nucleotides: TGTGCCAGCATTACCGACAGGGGGAACACTGAAGCTTTCTTT. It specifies CASITDRGNTEAFF.

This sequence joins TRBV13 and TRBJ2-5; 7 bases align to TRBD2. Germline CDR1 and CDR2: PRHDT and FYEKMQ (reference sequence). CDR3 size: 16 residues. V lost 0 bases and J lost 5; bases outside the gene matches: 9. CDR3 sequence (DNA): TGTGCCAGCAGCTTAGGCGTGAATTCCGGGGGGGAGACCCAGTACTTC. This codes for CASSLGVNSGGETQYF. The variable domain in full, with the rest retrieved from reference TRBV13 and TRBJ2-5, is AAGVIQSPRHLIKEKRETATLKCYPIPRHDTVYWYQQGPGQDPQFLISFYEKMQSDKGSIPDRFSAQQFSDYHSELNMSSLELGDSALYFCASSLGVNSGGETQYFGPGTRLLVL.

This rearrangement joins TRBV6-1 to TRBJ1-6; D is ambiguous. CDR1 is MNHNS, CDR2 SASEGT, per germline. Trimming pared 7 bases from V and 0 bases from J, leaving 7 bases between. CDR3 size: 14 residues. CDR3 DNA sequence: TGTGCCAGCAATAAGAGCTCCTATAATTCACCCCTCCACTTT. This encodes CASNKSSYNSPLHF.

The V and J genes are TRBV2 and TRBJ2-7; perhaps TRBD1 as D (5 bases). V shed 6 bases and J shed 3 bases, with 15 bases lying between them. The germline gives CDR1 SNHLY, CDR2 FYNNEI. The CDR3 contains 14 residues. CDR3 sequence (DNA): TGTGCCAGCAGGGACATAGCCTCCCTCTACGAGCAGTACTTC. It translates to CASRDIASLYEQYF.

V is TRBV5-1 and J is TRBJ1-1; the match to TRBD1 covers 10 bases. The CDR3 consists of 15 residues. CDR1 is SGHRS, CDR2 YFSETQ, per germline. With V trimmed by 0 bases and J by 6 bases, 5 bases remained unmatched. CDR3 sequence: CASSLEGTGASEAFF. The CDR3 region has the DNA TGCGCCAGCAGCTTGGAAGGGACAGGGGCCTCTGAAGCTTTCTTT.

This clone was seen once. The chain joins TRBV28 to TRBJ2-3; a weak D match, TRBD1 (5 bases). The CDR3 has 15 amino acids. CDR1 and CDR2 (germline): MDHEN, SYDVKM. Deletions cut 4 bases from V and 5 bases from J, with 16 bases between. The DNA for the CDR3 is TGTGCCAGCAGTTCTCGCCAGGGCAAGGGAGATACGCAGTATTTT. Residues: CASSSRQGKGDTQYF.

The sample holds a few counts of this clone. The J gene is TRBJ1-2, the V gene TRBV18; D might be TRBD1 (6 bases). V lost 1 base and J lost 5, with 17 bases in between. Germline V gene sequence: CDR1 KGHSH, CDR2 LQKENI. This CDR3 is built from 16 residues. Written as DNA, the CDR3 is TGTGCCAGCTCACCACTGGCGGACAGTCGATATTATGGCTACACCTTC. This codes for CASSPLADSRYYGYTF.

The CDR3 region has the DNA TGTGCCAGCAAATTGAGGACGACAGGGGATAGCAATCAGCCCCAGCATTTT. As protein: CASKLRTTGDSNQPQHF. This sequence joins TRBV27 and TRBJ1-5, with 8 nucleotides matching TRBD1. CDR1 and CDR2 from the germline V gene are MNHEY and SMNVEV (reference sequence). The CDR3 consists of 17 residues. J gave up 0 bases and V 7 bases, and 11 bases lay outside the gene matches.

The CDR3 loop reads CATSTGLAGGGQETQYF. The CDR3, as DNA: TGTGCCACCAGCACCGGACTAGCGGGGGGAGGGCAAGAGACCCAGTACTTC. The chain has TRBV15 and TRBJ2-5; 14 nucleotides agree with TRBD2. Unmatched junction bases numbered 6, after V lost 4 bases and J lost 2 bases. Germline CDR1 is LNHNV and CDR2 is YYDKDF (reference sequence). CDR3 length: 17 amino acids.

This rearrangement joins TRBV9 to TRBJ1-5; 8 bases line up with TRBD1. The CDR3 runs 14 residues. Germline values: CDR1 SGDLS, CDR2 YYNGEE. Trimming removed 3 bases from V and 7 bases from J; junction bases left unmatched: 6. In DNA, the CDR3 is TGTGCCAGCAGCGCAGGACAGGGCCGACAGCCCCAGCATTTT. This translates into CASSAGQGRQPQHF.

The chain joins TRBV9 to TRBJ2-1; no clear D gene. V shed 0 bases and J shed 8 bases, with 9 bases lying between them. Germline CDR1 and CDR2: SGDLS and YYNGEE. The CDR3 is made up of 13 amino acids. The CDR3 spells CASSVVSWHEQFF. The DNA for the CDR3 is TGTGCCAGCAGCGTAGTTTCGTGGCATGAGCAGTTCTTC.

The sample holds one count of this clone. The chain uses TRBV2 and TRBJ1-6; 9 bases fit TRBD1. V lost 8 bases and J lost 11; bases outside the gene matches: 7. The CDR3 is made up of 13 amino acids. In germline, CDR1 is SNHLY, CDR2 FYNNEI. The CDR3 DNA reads TGTGCCAGCGGGGGGACAGGGTCTCCACCCCTCCACTTT. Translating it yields CASGGTGSPPLHF.

In DNA form, the CDR3 reads TGTGCCTGGTCCAGGCCCGGCGCCCTCAACACCGGGGAGCTGTTTTTT. Translation: CAWSRPGALNTGELFF. J is TRBJ2-2 and V is TRBV30; D not resolved. CDR3 length equals 16 residues. The V gene lost 5 bases and the J gene lost 2 bases, with 18 bases spanning the gap. Per the germline V gene, CDR1 is GTSNPN and CDR2 is SVGIG (reference sequence).

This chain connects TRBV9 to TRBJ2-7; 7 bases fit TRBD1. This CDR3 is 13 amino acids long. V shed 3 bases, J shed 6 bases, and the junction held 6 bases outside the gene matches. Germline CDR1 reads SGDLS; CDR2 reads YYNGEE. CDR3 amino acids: CASSGDSPGEQYF. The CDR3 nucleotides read TGTGCCAGCAGCGGGGACAGTCCTGGCGAGCAGTACTTC.

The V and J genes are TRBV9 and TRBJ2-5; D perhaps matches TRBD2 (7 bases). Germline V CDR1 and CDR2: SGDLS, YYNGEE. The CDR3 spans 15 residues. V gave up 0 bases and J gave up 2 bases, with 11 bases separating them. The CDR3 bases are TGTGCCAGCAGCGTAGACGGGGGGCGTCAAGAGACCCAGTACTTC. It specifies CASSVDGGRQETQYF.

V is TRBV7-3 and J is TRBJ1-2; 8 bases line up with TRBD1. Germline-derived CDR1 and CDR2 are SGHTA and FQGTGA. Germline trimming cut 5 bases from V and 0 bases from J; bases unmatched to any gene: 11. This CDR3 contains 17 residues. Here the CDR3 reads CASSPSVQGAANYGYTF. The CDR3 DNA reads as TGTGCCAGCAGCCCGTCGGTGCAGGGGGCAGCTAACTATGGCTACACCTTC.

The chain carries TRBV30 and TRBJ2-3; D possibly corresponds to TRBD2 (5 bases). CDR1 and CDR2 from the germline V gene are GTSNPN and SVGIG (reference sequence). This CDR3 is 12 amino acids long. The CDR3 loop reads CVQADFTDTQYF. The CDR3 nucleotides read TGTGTCCAAGCGGATTTCACAGATACGCAGTATTTT.